Listed below are T cell receptor beta chains from one sample, sequenced in a study of blood T cells in healthy people across ages. TCRdb reprocessed the 5' RACE reads with MiXCR, giving one entry per CDR3 protein. The sample includes roughly 830,000 distinct CDR3 sequences, approximately 65% of them seen just once. Source material: blood. These receptors were collected from a man aged 30-40 years in good health. CDR3s include the opening cysteine and the closing phenylalanine or tryptophan. Fields, in order: J gene, D gene, clone size, V gene, CDR3 protein, CDR3 DNA. The D gene is left open where the match is weak. Expanded clones get a size class; other rows say once, few or many, or leave the size out.

TRBJ2-3,TRBD1,once,TRBV4-2,CASSQVRQGALKDTQYF,TGTGCCAGCAGCCAAGTTAGACAGGGGGCTTTGAAAGATACGCAGTATTTT
TRBJ2-7,TRBD2,NA,TRBV5-5,CASLGTSRYEQYF,TGTGCCAGCCTCGGGACTAGCAGATACGAGCAGTACTTC
TRBJ1-2,NA,once,TRBV4-3,CASSQDRVAGLGGYTF,TGCGCCAGCAGCCAAGATCGGGTGGCAGGGCTGGGTGGCTACACCTTC
TRBJ2-7,TRBD2,few,TRBV7-6,CASSPELAGEEQYF,TGTGCCAGCAGCCCGGAGCTAGCGGGGGAAGAGCAGTACTTC
TRBJ2-3,NA,NA,TRBV3-1,CASSQPRRGGDTQYF,TGTGCCAGCAGCCAACCTCGTCGGGGCGGCGATACGCAGTATTTT
TRBJ2-7,TRBD1,NA,TRBV4-3,CASSQGTQGVYEQYF,TGCGCCAGCAGCCAAGGGACCCAGGGGGTCTACGAGCAGTACTTC
TRBJ2-1,TRBD1,NA,TRBV9,CASSVGGTGDEQFF,TGTGCCAGCAGCGTAGGTGGGACAGGGGATGAGCAGTTCTTC
TRBJ2-5,NA,NA,TRBV2,CASRQDAGETQYF,TGTGCCAGCAGGCAGGATGCGGGGGAGACCCAGTACTTC
TRBJ2-7,TRBD2,NA,TRBV4-2,CASSQEAGAIYEQYF,TGTGCCAGCAGCCAAGAGGCGGGAGCCATCTACGAGCAGTACTTC
TRBJ1-2,NA,NA,TRBV11-1,CASSLSGTGANYGYTF,TGTGCCAGCAGCTTATCTGGGACCGGAGCTAACTATGGCTACACCTTC
TRBJ2-7,TRBD1,NA,TRBV2,CASRGQGVSEQYF,TGTGCCAGCAGGGGACAGGGGGTAAGCGAGCAGTACTTC
TRBJ2-5,TRBD2,NA,TRBV9,CASSSRRGGPIGETQYF,TGTGCCAGCAGCTCTAGACGGGGAGGGCCGATTGGAGAGACCCAGTACTTC
TRBJ1-4,TRBD1,NA,TRBV29-1,CSVGGTESNEKLFF,TGCAGCGTGGGAGGGACAGAAAGTAATGAAAAACTGTTTTTT
TRBJ2-5,TRBD2,NA,TRBV9,CASSVGTSAGETQYF,TGTGCCAGCAGCGTCGGGACTAGCGCTGGAGAGACCCAGTACTTC
TRBJ1-1,TRBD1,NA,TRBV9,CASSAGQANTEAFF,TGTGCCAGCAGCGCCGGACAGGCGAACACTGAAGCTTTCTTT
TRBJ2-1,NA,NA,TRBV6-2/TRBV6-3,CASSYSTGGDEQFF,TGTGCCAGCAGTTACTCAACCGGGGGCGATGAGCAGTTCTTC
TRBJ2-5,TRBD1,few,TRBV9,CASSALGQKETQYF,TGTGCCAGCAGCGCACTGGGACAGAAAGAGACCCAGTACTTC
TRBJ2-7,TRBD1,NA,TRBV6-5,CASSYLRDRGYEQYF,TGTGCCAGCAGTTACCTCCGGGACAGGGGTTACGAGCAGTACTTC
TRBJ1-5,NA,NA,TRBV20-1,CSAKAPSGSGNQPQHF,TGCAGTGCTAAAGCCCCCTCCGGGAGCGGCAATCAGCCCCAGCATTTT
TRBJ1-1,NA,NA,TRBV20-1,CSARTGWTAFF,TGCAGTGCTAGAACAGGGTGGACAGCTTTCTTT
TRBJ2-1,NA,few,TRBV29-1,CSVVPRRTYNEQFF,TGCAGCGTTGTACCCCGAAGGACCTACAATGAGCAGTTCTTC
TRBJ2-2,TRBD2,few,TRBV4-2,CASSRAGTTNTGELFF,TGTGCCAGCAGCCGAGCCGGGACTACGAACACCGGGGAGCTGTTTTTT
TRBJ1-2,NA,many,TRBV5-1,CASSSPERPGLRVYGYTF,TGCGCCAGCAGCAGCCCAGAACGCCCAGGGCTTCGAGTCTATGGCTACACCTTC